This TCR beta chain originates from a study of technical replicates of blood from a few donors. Trimming removed 3 bases at V and 6 bases at J, with 7 bases between. This CDR3 is built from 12 residues. CDR1 is SGHVS and CDR2 is FQNEAQ in the germline V gene. Data came from immunoSEQ multiplex PCR; TCRdb stores just in-frame clones and leaves some out. The sample has 100,000 or so clones, just over 95% seen once; the top ten hold approximately 0.2%. The sample was T cells isolated from PBMCs. The genes are TRBV7-8 and TRBJ2-3; D unresolved. The TCR sequence derives from a human donor in good health. For the CDR3, the DNA is TGTGCCAGCAGCTTTAGAGTGGATACGCAGTATTTT. This encodes CASSFRVDTQYF.